This TCR beta chain was sequenced for a study of blood T cell repertoires in COVID-19. Study summary: The origin of the acute and convalescent COVID-19 samples was the United States, Italy and Spain.

The CDR3 is 17 amino acids. Trimming at V came to 4 bases and at J to 4 bases, leaving 10 bases not matched to a gene. Germline V gene data show CDR1 as SGHTA and CDR2 as FQGNSA. The assay was immunoSEQ multiplex PCR, and TCRdb's table has in-frame clones only and misses some. The sample comprises approximately 300,000 clones, around 82% of which are singletons, and roughly 1.1% rests with the top ten. The clonotype originates from a woman in her fifties or sixties with acute or convalescent COVID-19. The source material was peripheral blood. The chain carries TRBV7-2 and TRBJ1-3; 10 bases match TRBD1. CDR3 nucleotide sequence: TGTGCCAGCAGCTCTGTCCCGGGACAGGGGCTGGGAAACACCATATATTTT. The encoded protein is CASSSVPGQGLGNTIYF.